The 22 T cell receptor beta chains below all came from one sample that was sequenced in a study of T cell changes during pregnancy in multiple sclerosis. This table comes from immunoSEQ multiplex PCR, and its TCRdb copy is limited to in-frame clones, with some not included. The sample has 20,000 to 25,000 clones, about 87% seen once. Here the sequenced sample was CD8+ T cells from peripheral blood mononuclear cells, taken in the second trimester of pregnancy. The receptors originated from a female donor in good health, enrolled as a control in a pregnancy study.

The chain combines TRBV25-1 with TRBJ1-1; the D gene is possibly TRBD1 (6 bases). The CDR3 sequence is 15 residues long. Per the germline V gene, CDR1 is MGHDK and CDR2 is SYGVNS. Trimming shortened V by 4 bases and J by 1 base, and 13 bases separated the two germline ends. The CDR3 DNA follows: TGTGCCAGCAGTGCCCTACAGGGATCGAACACTGAAGCTTTCTTT. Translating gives CASSALQGSNTEAFF.

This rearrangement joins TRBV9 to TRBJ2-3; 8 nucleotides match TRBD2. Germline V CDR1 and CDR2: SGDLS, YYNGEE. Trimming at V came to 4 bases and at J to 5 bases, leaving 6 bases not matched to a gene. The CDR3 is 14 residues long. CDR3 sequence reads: CASSPGGGLDTQYF. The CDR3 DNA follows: TGTGCCAGCAGCCCCGGCGGGGGGCTAGATACGCAGTATTTT.

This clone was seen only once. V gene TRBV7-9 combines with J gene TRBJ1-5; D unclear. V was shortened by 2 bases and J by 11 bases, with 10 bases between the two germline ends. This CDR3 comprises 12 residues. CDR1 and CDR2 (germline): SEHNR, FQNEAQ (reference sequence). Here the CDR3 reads CASSLPDGAQHF. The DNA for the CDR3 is TGTGCCAGCAGCTTACCTGACGGGGCCCAGCATTTT. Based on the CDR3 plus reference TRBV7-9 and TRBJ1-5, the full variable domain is DTGVSQNPRHKITKRGQNVTFRCDPISEHNRLYWYRQTLGQGPEFLTYFQNEAQLEKSRLLSDRFSAERPKGSFSTLEIQRTEQGDSAMYLCASSLPDGAQHFGDGTRLSIL.

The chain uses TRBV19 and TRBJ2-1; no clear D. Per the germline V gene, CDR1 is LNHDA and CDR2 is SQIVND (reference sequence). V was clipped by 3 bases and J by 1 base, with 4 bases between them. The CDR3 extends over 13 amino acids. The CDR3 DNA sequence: TGTGCCAGTAGTATGACTTCCTACAATGAGCAGTTCTTC. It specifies CASSMTSYNEQFF.

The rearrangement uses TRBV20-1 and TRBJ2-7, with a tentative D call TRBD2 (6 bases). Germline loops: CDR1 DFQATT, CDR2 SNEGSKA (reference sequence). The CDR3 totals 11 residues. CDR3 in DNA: TGCAGCGCGGGACTCTCCTACGAGCAGTACTTC. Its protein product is CSAGLSYEQYF.

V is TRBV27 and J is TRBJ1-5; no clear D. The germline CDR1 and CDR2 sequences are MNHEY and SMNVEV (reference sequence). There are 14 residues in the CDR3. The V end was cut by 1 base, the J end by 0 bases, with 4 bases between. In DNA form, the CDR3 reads TGTGCCAGCAGTTTATTTTATAGCAATCAGCCCCAGCATTTT. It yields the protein CASSLFYSNQPQHF.

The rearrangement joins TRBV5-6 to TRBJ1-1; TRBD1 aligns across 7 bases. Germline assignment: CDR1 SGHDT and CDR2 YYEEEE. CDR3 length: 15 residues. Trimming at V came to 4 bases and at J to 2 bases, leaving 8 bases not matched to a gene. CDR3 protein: CASSQGGSTNTEAFF. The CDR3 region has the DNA TGTGCCAGCAGCCAGGGGGGCAGCACCAACACTGAAGCTTTCTTT. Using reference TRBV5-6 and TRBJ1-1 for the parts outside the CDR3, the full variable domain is DAGVTQSPTHLIKTRGQQVTLRCSPKSGHDTVSWYQQALGQGPQFIFQYYEEEERQRGNFPDRFSGHQFPNYSSELNVNALLLGDSALYLCASSQGGSTNTEAFFGQGTRLTVV.

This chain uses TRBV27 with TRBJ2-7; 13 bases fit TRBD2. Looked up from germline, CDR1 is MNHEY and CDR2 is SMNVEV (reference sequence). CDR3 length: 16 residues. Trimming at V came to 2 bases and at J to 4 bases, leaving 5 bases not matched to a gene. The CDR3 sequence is CASSLTSGGAVYEQYF. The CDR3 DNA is TGTGCCAGCAGTTTAACTAGCGGGGGGGCCGTATACGAGCAGTACTTC.

The CDR3 DNA reads as TGTGCCAGCAGCTTAGAGGGACAGGGGAGCACCGGGGAGCTGTTTTTT. Residues: CASSLEGQGSTGELFF. The chain couples TRBV13 to TRBJ2-2, with 10 positions matching TRBD1. The CDR3 covers 16 residues. J was trimmed by 4 bases and V by 1 base; bases with no gene match: 3. Looked up from germline, CDR1 is PRHDT and CDR2 is FYEKMQ (reference sequence).

DNA for the CDR3: TGTGCCAGCAGCCAATGGCCCCAGGGATTCCTCCACGAGCAGTACTTC. This codes for CASSQWPQGFLHEQYF. This rearrangement joins TRBV14 to TRBJ2-7; D perhaps matches TRBD1 (5 bases). Trimming left V 2 bases short and J 5 bases short, with 19 bases between. The CDR3 spans 16 residues. Germline V gives CDR1 SGHDN, CDR2 FVKESK.

DNA for the CDR3: TGTGCCAGCAGCGACCTGGATAGGGGCTTTGTCAATGAGCAGTTCTTC. It specifies CASSDLDRGFVNEQFF. The chain carries TRBV7-2 and TRBJ2-1, with D perhaps TRBD1 (5 bases). The V gene's germline CDR1 is SGHTA and CDR2 FQGNSA. V was trimmed by 5 bases and J by 6 bases, leaving 20 bases between them. CDR3 length: 16 residues.

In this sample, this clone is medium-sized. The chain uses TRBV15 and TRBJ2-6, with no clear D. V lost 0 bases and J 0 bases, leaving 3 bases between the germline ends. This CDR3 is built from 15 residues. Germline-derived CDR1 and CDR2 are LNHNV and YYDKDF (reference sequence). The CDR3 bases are TGTGCCACCAGCAGAGACAACTCTGGGGCCAACGTCCTGACTTTC. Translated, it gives CATSRDNSGANVLTF.

The CDR3 DNA is TGCGCCAGCAGCCAAGATAGGGGGCAAGCCGTCCCCCGCGGGAACACTGAAGCTTTCTTT. Translation: CASSQDRGQAVPRGNTEAFF. The rearrangement joins TRBV4-1 to TRBJ1-1, with TRBD1 matching 7 bases. Germline CDR1 MGHRA, CDR2 YSYEKL. This CDR3 spans 20 amino acids. V shed 0 bases and J 1 base; nucleotides not matched to a gene: 17.

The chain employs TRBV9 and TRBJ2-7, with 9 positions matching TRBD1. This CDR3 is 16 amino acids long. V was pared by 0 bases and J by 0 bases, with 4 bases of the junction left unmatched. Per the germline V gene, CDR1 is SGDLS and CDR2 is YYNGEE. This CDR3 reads CASSVEGQGPSYEQYF. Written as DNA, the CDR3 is TGTGCCAGCAGCGTAGAGGGACAGGGTCCCTCCTACGAGCAGTACTTC.

The CDR3 is CASSARRDRLLYGYTF. CDR3 sequence (DNA): TGTGCCAGCAGTGCCCGACGGGACAGGCTCCTCTATGGCTACACCTTC. The J gene is TRBJ1-2, the V gene TRBV6-1, with 8 bases aligning to TRBD1. Germline CDR1 reads MNHNS; CDR2 reads SASEGT. V was clipped by 4 bases and J by 4 bases; unmatched bases: 11. The length of the CDR3 is 16 residues.

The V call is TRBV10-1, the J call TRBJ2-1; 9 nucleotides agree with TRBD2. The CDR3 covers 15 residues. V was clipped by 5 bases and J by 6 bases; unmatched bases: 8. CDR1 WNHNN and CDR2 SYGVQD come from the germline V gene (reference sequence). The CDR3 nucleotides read TGCGCCAGCAGTCCTCCGGGACTAGCAAGCAATGAGCAGTTCTTC. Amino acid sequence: CASSPPGLASNEQFF.

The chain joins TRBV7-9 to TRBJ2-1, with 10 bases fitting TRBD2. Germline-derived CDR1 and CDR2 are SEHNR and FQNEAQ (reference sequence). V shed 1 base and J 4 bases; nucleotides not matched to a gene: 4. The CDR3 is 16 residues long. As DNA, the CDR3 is TGTGCCAGCAGCTTAGAAGCGGGAGGGCCATACAATGAGCAGTTCTTC. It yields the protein CASSLEAGGPYNEQFF.

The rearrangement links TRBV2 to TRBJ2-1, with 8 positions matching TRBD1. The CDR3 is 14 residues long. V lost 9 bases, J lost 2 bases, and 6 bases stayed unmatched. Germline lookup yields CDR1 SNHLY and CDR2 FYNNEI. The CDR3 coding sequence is TGTGCCAGTCTACAGGACAGGGCCTACAATGAGCAGTTCTTC. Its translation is CASLQDRAYNEQFF.

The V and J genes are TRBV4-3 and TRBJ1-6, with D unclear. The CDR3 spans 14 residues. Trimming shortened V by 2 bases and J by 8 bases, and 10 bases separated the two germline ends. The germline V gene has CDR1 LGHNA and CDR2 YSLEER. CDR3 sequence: CASSQSEFDSPLHF. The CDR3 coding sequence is TGCGCCAGCAGCCAAAGCGAATTTGATTCACCCCTCCACTTT.

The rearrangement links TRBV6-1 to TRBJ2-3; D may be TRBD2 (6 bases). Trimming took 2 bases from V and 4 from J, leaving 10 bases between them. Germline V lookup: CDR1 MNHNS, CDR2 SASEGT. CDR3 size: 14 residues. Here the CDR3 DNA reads TGTGCCAGCAGTGAAAGCCCGGGGGCAGATACGCAGTATTTT. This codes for CASSESPGADTQYF.

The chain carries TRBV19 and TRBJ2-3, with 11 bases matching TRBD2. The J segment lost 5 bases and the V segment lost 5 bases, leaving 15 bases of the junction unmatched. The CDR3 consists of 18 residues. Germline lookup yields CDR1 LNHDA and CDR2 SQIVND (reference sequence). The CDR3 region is CASSGCRGTSGCKDTQYF. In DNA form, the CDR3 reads TGTGCCAGTAGTGGCTGCCGTGGGACTAGCGGTTGTAAAGATACGCAGTATTTT.

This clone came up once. The CDR3 loop is CASTAGAITGELFF. The CDR3 coding sequence is TGTGCCAGCACAGCGGGAGCCATCACCGGGGAGCTGTTTTTT. The chain is built from TRBV6-5 and TRBJ2-2, with 8 bases aligning to TRBD2. Germline V lookup: CDR1 MNHEY, CDR2 SVGAGI. The CDR3 covers 14 residues. V gave up 7 bases and J gave up 4 bases; unmatched junction bases: 5.